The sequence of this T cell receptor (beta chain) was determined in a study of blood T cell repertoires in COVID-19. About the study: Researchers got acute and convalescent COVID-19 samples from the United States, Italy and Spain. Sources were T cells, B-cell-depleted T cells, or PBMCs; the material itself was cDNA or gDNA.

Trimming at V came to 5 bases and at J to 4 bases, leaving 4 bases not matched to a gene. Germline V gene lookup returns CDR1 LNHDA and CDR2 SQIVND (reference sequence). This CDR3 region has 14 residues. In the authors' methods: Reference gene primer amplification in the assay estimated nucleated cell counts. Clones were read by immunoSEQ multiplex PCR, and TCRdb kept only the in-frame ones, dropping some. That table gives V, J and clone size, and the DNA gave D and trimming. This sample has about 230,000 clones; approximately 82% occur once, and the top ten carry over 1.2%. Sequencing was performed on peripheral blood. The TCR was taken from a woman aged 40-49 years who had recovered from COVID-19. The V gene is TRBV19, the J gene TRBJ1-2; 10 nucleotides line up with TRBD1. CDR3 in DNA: TGTGCCAGTAGTGAGACAGGGGGCGGCTATGGCTACACCTTC. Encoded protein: CASSETGGGYGYTF.